A selection of T cell receptor beta chains follows, all from one sample in a study of blood T cell repertoires in COVID-19. Generated by immunoSEQ multiplex PCR, the TCRdb table keeps only in-frame clones and is missing some. The sample holds just over 250,000 clones; approximately 89% are singletons and the top ten take 8.5% to 10%. Sequenced sample: peripheral blood. The receptors here all came from a man aged 40-55 years who had recovered from COVID-19. CDR3s include the opening cysteine and the closing phenylalanine or tryptophan. D genes are given only for firm matches. Part of the rows lack a size; the others show once, few, many or a class for expanded clones.

v_call	clone_size	j_call	d_call	cdr3_length	cdr3_aa	cdr3_nt
TRBV6-2/TRBV6-3	.	TRBJ2-6	.	16	CASSYISGSGANVLTF	TGTGCCAGCAGTTACATTTCGGGGTCTGGGGCCAACGTCCTGACTTTC
TRBV5-5	.	TRBJ1-5	TRBD1	14	CASKLTGTNQPQHF	TGTGCCAGCAAACTGACAGGGACTAATCAGCCCCAGCATTTT
TRBV18	.	TRBJ2-5	TRBD2	18	CASSLRTVLTSGEETQYF	TGTGCCAGCTCACTCCGGACAGTTCTGACTAGCGGGGAAGAGACCCAGTACTTC
TRBV6-5	.	TRBJ2-7	TRBD2	15	CASTSTLAGFYEQYF	TGTGCCAGCACCTCAACATTAGCGGGGTTCTACGAGCAGTACTTC
TRBV2	few	TRBJ1-1	TRBD1	15	CASSEGRGLGTEAFF	TGTGCCAGCAGTGAAGGTAGGGGGCTTGGTACTGAAGCTTTCTTT
TRBV2	.	TRBJ2-7	TRBD1	13	CASNGQGPYEQYF	TGTGCCAGCAATGGACAGGGGCCCTACGAGCAGTACTTC
TRBV6-5	.	TRBJ2-7	TRBD2	14	CASRLAGGSYEQYF	TGTGCCAGCAGATTAGCGGGGGGCTCCTACGAGCAGTACTTC
TRBV6-5	.	TRBJ2-1	TRBD1	13	CASRKTGGNEQFF	TGTGCCAGCAGAAAGACAGGGGGCAACGAGCAGTTCTTC
TRBV6-5	.	TRBJ1-2	TRBD1	15	CASRRPGQSMGGYTF	TGTGCCAGCAGGAGACCGGGACAGAGTATGGGTGGCTACACCTTC
TRBV5-1	.	TRBJ1-1	TRBD1	15	CASSVRQGLNTEAFF	TGCGCCAGCAGCGTGAGACAGGGACTGAACACTGAAGCTTTCTTT
TRBV19	.	TRBJ1-4	TRBD1	14	CATTEGQINEKLFF	TGTGCCACTACAGAGGGACAGATTAATGAAAAACTGTTTTTT
TRBV15	once	TRBJ2-4	TRBD2	24	CATSRERQGETSGRANYAKNIQYF	TGTGCCACCAGCAGAGAGAGGCAGGGGGAGACTAGCGGGAGGGCCAATTATGCCAAAAACATTCAGTACTTC
TRBV3-1/TRBV3-2	.	TRBJ2-1	TRBD2	15	CASSLTSGSLHEQFF	TGTGCCAGCAGCCTTACTAGCGGGAGTTTGCATGAGCAGTTCTTC
TRBV6-5	.	TRBJ1-2	.	13	CASSYQGRGGYTF	TGTGCCAGCAGTTATCAGGGGAGAGGAGGCTACACCTTC
TRBV3-1/TRBV3-2	.	TRBJ2-6	TRBD2	19	CASRGLAGALSSGANVLTF	TGTGCCAGCAGAGGGCTAGCGGGGGCCCTGAGCTCTGGGGCCAACGTCCTGACTTTC
TRBV5-1	.	TRBJ2-7	.	14	CASNGDRSSYEQYF	TGCGCCAGCAACGGAGACAGGTCTTCCTACGAGCAGTACTTC
TRBV7-2	.	TRBJ2-6	TRBD2	14	CASVAGSGANVLTF	TGTGCCAGCGTAGCGGGCTCTGGGGCCAACGTCCTGACTTTC
TRBV23-1	.	TRBJ2-7	.	15	CASTIDLGISYEQYF	TGCGCCAGCACCATTGATCTGGGCATCTCCTACGAGCAGTACTTC
TRBV29-1	.	TRBJ2-7	TRBD1	16	CSVGLWGQGKGYEQYF	TGCAGCGTTGGGTTATGGGGACAGGGGAAGGGCTACGAGCAGTACTTC
TRBV30	.	TRBJ2-1	TRBD2	15	CAWSSGIGTRSEQFF	TGTGCCTGGAGTTCGGGAATCGGGACTAGAAGCGAGCAGTTCTTC
TRBV5-1	.	TRBJ2-1	.	12	CASSSLGNEQFF	TGCGCCAGCAGCTCACTAGGCAATGAGCAGTTCTTC
TRBV10-3	.	TRBJ2-5	.	14	CAISQGSGQETQYF	TGTGCCATCAGTCAGGGTAGCGGCCAAGAGACCCAGTACTTC
TRBV2	.	TRBJ2-7	TRBD1	15	CASSEAAGGTYEQYF	TGTGCCAGCAGTGAAGCAGCAGGGGGAACCTACGAGCAGTACTTC
TRBV4-3	.	TRBJ2-7	.	14	CASSQGGTSYEQYF	TGCGCCAGCAGCCAAGGCGGTACAAGTTACGAGCAGTACTTC
TRBV7-9	.	TRBJ1-5	.	17	CASSLESGRRTRQPQHF	TGTGCCAGCAGCTTAGAAAGTGGACGCCGGACAAGACAGCCCCAGCATTTT
TRBV11-3	.	TRBJ2-7	TRBD2	16	CASSARLAGDPYEQYF	TGTGCCAGCAGCGCCCGACTAGCGGGGGACCCCTACGAGCAGTACTTC
TRBV7-9	.	TRBJ2-1	TRBD1	14	CASRGRTGQNEQFF	TGTGCCAGCAGGGGACGGACAGGACAGAATGAGCAGTTCTTC
TRBV6-5	.	TRBJ1-4	TRBD1	14	CASSLQGAAGKLFF	TGTGCCAGCAGTCTGCAGGGGGCAGCCGGAAAACTGTTTTTT
TRBV11-3	.	TRBJ2-5	TRBD2	16	CASSSGLAGGRETQYF	TGTGCCAGCAGCTCCGGACTAGCGGGGGGTCGAGAGACCCAGTACTTC
TRBV7-9	once	TRBJ1-1	.	13	CASSTGQNTEAFF	TGTGCCAGCAGCACCGGACAGAACACTGAAGCTTTCTTT
TRBV6-2/TRBV6-3	.	TRBJ1-6	.	14	CASSYYDSRSPLHF	TGTGCCAGCAGTTACTACGACAGCCGTTCACCCCTCCACTTT
TRBV27	.	TRBJ2-4	.	15	CASRPGEAGENIQYF	TGTGCCAGCAGGCCGGGGGAGGCCGGCGAAAACATTCAGTACTTC
TRBV24-1	.	TRBJ2-7	.	12	CATTKPGCEQYF	TGTGCCACCACAAAGCCAGGCTGCGAGCAGTACTTC
TRBV2	.	TRBJ1-2	.	12	CASSPEAGGYTF	TGTGCCAGCAGCCCCGAGGCGGGTGGCTACACCTTC
TRBV12-3/TRBV12-4	.	TRBJ2-7	.	12	CASSPQGYEQYF	TGTGCCAGCAGCCCACAGGGTTACGAGCAGTACTTC
TRBV7-2	.	TRBJ2-5	.	15	CASNTINRVRETQYF	TGTGCCAGCAACACTATAAACAGGGTTCGGGAGACCCAGTACTTC
TRBV21-1	.	TRBJ2-2	.	18	CASSKRGLAGGNTGELFF	TGTGCCAGCAGCAAGAGGGGACTAGCGGGAGGGAACACCGGGGAGCTGTTTTTT
TRBV6-1	.	TRBJ1-4	TRBD1	15	CASSEGTGPNEKLFF	TGTGCCAGCAGTGAAGGGACAGGGCCTAATGAAAAACTGTTTTTT
TRBV6-5	.	TRBJ2-2	TRBD2	15	CASRSGTRNTGELFF	TGTGCCAGCAGGTCCGGGACTAGAAACACCGGGGAGCTGTTTTTT
TRBV3-1/TRBV3-2	.	TRBJ1-5	.	14	CASSAGFRGQPQHF	TGTGCCAGCAGCGCGGGGTTTCGGGGTCAGCCCCAGCATTTT
TRBV27	few	TRBJ2-2	.	12	CASSSWPGELFF	TGTGCCAGCAGTTCTTGGCCCGGGGAGCTGTTTTTT
TRBV5-8	.	TRBJ2-7	.	14	CASTRSASTPGQYF	TGTGCCAGCACCAGGTCGGCATCCACCCCAGGGCAGTACTTC
TRBV7-8	.	TRBJ2-1	TRBD1	15	CASSLGQGIINEQFF	TGTGCCAGCAGCTTAGGACAGGGTATAATAAATGAGCAGTTCTTC
TRBV3-1/TRBV3-2	.	TRBJ1-3	TRBD1	16	CASSPRAGGSGNTIYF	TGTGCCAGCAGCCCCCGGGCAGGGGGCTCTGGAAACACCATATATTTT
TRBV5-1	.	TRBJ2-7	TRBD2	18	CASSPVSGLAAPAREQYF	TGCGCCAGCAGCCCCGTCTCGGGACTAGCGGCGCCGGCGAGGGAGCAGTACTTC
TRBV5-6	.	TRBJ2-1	.	12	CASSLSAGEQFF	TGTGCCAGCAGCTTGAGTGCGGGTGAGCAGTTCTTC
TRBV6-5	.	TRBJ1-2	.	14	CASSRTQGNYGYTF	TGTGCCAGCAGCCGTACACAGGGTAACTATGGCTACACCTTC
TRBV11-2	.	TRBJ2-3	TRBD2	15	CASGPGLAGTDTQYF	TGTGCCAGCGGGCCGGGACTAGCCGGCACAGATACGCAGTATTTT
TRBV23-1	.	TRBJ1-1	.	14	CASLGDTKNTEAFF	TGCGCCAGCCTTGGGGACACCAAGAACACTGAAGCTTTCTTT
TRBV7-9	few	TRBJ1-3	.	13	CASSPISGNTIYF	TGTGCCAGCAGCCCCATCTCTGGAAACACCATATATTTT
TRBV2	few	TRBJ2-7	.	15	CASNGPGQPSYEQYF	TGTGCCAGCAATGGTCCAGGACAGCCTTCCTACGAGCAGTACTTC
TRBV7-8	.	TRBJ1-5	TRBD1	19	CASSLGGKGQARDNQPQHF	TGTGCCAGCAGCTTAGGGGGGAAGGGACAGGCTAGGGACAATCAGCCCCAGCATTTT
TRBV7-8	.	TRBJ2-1	.	13	CASSQLQGNEQFF	TGTGCCAGCAGCCAACTCCAGGGGAATGAGCAGTTCTTC
TRBV7-3	.	TRBJ2-2	.	14	CASSLGGNTGELFF	TGTGCCAGCAGCTTAGGAGGAAACACCGGGGAGCTGTTTTTT
TRBV4-3	.	TRBJ2-1	TRBD2	16	CASSQQPSGGGVEQFF	TGCGCCAGCAGCCAACAACCTAGCGGGGGGGGAGTTGAGCAGTTCTTC